The next 13 T cell receptor beta chains were all read from a single sample in a study of Ad26.COV2.S vaccination and SARS-CoV-2 variants. Profiled with immunoSEQ multiplex PCR; TCRdb holds only in-frame clones, not every one. The sample includes approximately 480,000 clones, 87% of them seen just once. Regarding treatment: some 19 received Ad26.COV2.S at low or high dose, single or two shots; 5 received placebo; per-sample allocation not given. Vaccine and placebo recipients were sampled on day 63 after the first injection. Sequenced here: peripheral blood, sampled in a trial of Ad26.COV2.S vaccine versus placebo. The receptors stem from a person between 18 and 65 years old who received the Ad26.COV2.S COVID-19 vaccine or a placebo.

The chain uses TRBV6-5 and TRBJ2-5; 9 nucleotides align to TRBD1. Per germline, CDR1 MNHEY and CDR2 SVGAGI. Trimming at V came to 6 bases and at J to 6 bases, leaving 11 bases not matched to a gene. The CDR3 is 15 amino acids. The CDR3 region is CASRATVGQGKTQYF. The CDR3 coding sequence is TGTGCCAGCAGGGCAACGGTTGGACAGGGGAAGACCCAGTACTTC.

This clone has just a few counts. V usage is TRBV28 and J usage is TRBJ1-5, with 7 bases lining up with TRBD1. J was trimmed by 4 bases and V by 0 bases; bases with no gene match: 15. CDR1 and CDR2 (germline): MDHEN, SYDVKM. The CDR3 has 19 amino acids. This chain's CDR3 is CASSLWGQSKTGGNQPQHF. For the CDR3, the DNA is TGTGCCAGCAGTTTATGGGGACAGTCTAAGACGGGGGGAAATCAGCCCCAGCATTTT.

The CDR3, as DNA: TGCAGTGCTAGTCCACTAGCGGGGTGGTACGAGCAGTACTTC. Its protein is CSASPLAGWYEQYF. The J gene is TRBJ2-7, the V gene TRBV20-1; 10 bases are shared with TRBD2. The germline V gene has CDR1 DFQATT and CDR2 SNEGSKA (reference sequence). The CDR3 totals 14 residues. V shed 3 bases, J shed 4 bases, and the junction held 6 bases outside the gene matches.

The V gene is TRBV19, the J gene TRBJ2-7; TRBD2 matches at 10 bases. The germline gives CDR1 LNHDA, CDR2 SQIVND (reference sequence). The CDR3 covers 14 residues. J lost 5 bases, V lost 5 bases, and 6 bases had no gene match. CDR3 region: CASSLLAGYNEQYF. For the CDR3, the DNA is TGTGCCAGTAGTTTACTAGCGGGATATAACGAGCAGTACTTC.

The chain combines TRBV7-9 with TRBJ2-1; 9 bases map to TRBD2. The CDR3 length is 12 residues. V lost 5 bases, J lost 10 bases, and 3 bases stayed unmatched. The germline V gene has CDR1 SEHNR and CDR2 FQNEAQ (reference sequence). CDR3 loop: CASSRLAGEQFF. The CDR3 DNA reads as TGTGCCAGCAGCCGCCTAGCGGGAGAGCAGTTCTTC. The variable domain in full, with the rest retrieved from reference TRBV7-9 and TRBJ2-1, is DTGVSQNPRHKITKRGQNVTFRCDPISEHNRLYWYRQTLGQGPEFLTYFQNEAQLEKSRLLSDRFSAERPKGSFSTLEIQRTEQGDSAMYLCASSRLAGEQFFGPGTRLTVL.

The CDR3 loop reads CASSPAGQNTEAFF. CDR3 bases: TGTGCCAGCAGCCCCGCGGGCCAGAACACTGAAGCTTTCTTT. The chain couples TRBV9 to TRBJ1-1, with D uncertain. Germline lookup yields CDR1 SGDLS and CDR2 YYNGEE. The CDR3 consists of 14 residues. V dropped 4 bases and J dropped 1 base, with 11 bases sitting between them.

The chain joins TRBV10-3 to TRBJ2-3; perhaps TRBD2 as D (6 bases). The CDR3 totals 13 residues. Germline-derived CDR1 and CDR2 are ENHRY and SYGVKD. Trimming stripped 7 bases from V and 4 bases from J, with 12 bases between. CDR3 loop: CAINGGDADTQYF. CDR3 DNA sequence: TGTGCCATCAACGGGGGAGACGCAGATACGCAGTATTTT.

The rearrangement joins TRBV28 to TRBJ2-3, with 11 bases fitting TRBD2. The J segment lost 3 bases and the V segment lost 5 bases, leaving 7 bases of the junction unmatched. CDR3 length: 16 amino acids. Germline-derived CDR1 and CDR2 are MDHEN and SYDVKM. The CDR3: CASSPPGTSGTDTQYF. CDR3 DNA sequence: TGTGCCAGCAGTCCCCCTGGGACTAGCGGAACAGATACGCAGTATTTT.

The CDR3 DNA reads TGTGCCAGTCAAATCTCCAGGGGCCTTAACTATGGCTACACCTTC. Translation gives CASQISRGLNYGYTF. This chain joins TRBV6-5 and TRBJ1-2; possible D gene TRBD1, 6 bases. Germline CDR1 and CDR2: MNHEY and SVGAGI. V was cut by 9 bases and J by 1 base, with 18 bases left in between. The CDR3 covers 15 residues.

The CDR3 DNA reads as TGTGCCAGCAGTGAATTTACAGGGTGGGACTATGGCTACACCTTC. This gives the protein CASSEFTGWDYGYTF. The chain carries TRBV6-1 and TRBJ1-2, with D tentatively TRBD1 (6 bases). Germline V gene data show CDR1 as MNHNS and CDR2 as SASEGT. CDR3 length: 15 amino acids. Trimming stripped 2 bases from V and 3 bases from J, with 13 bases between.

The chain couples TRBV4-3 to TRBJ2-1, with D perhaps TRBD1 (8 bases). V dropped 0 bases and J dropped 7 bases, with 16 bases sitting between them. Looked up from germline, CDR1 is LGHNA and CDR2 is YSLEER. This CDR3 has 16 amino acids. CDR3 amino acids: CASSQEGRDRRNEQFF. The CDR3 nucleotides are TGCGCCAGCAGCCAAGAAGGGAGGGACAGGCGGAATGAGCAGTTCTTC.

The V and J genes are TRBV30 and TRBJ1-2; D gene unclear. V lost 0 bases, J lost 5 bases, and 4 bases lay in between. The CDR3 runs to 11 residues. The germline gives CDR1 GTSNPN, CDR2 SVGIG (reference sequence). CDR3 nucleotide sequence: TGTGCCTGGAGTGTCCAGTATGGCTACACCTTC. Its translation: CAWSVQYGYTF.

The rearrangement joins TRBV30 to TRBJ1-3, with D uncertain. The CDR3 has 12 amino acids. V was trimmed by 1 base and J by 6 bases, leaving 7 bases between them. Germline V gene data show CDR1 as GTSNPN and CDR2 as SVGIG (reference sequence). The CDR3 here is CAWSGQKNTIYF. Written as DNA, the CDR3 is TGTGCCTGGAGTGGCCAGAAAAACACCATATATTTT.